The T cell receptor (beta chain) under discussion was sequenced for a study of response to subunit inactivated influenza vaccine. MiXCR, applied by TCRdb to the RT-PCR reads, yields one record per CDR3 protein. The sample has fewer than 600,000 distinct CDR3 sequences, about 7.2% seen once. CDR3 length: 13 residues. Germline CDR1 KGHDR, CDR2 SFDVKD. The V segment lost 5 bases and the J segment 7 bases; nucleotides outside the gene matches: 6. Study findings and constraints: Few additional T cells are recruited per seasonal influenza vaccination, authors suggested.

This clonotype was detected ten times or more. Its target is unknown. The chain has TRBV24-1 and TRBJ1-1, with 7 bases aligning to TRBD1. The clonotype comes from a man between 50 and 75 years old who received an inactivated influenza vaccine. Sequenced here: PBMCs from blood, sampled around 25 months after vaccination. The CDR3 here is CATSALTGREAFF. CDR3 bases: TGTGCCACCAGTGCCTTGACAGGGCGTGAAGCTTTCTTT.